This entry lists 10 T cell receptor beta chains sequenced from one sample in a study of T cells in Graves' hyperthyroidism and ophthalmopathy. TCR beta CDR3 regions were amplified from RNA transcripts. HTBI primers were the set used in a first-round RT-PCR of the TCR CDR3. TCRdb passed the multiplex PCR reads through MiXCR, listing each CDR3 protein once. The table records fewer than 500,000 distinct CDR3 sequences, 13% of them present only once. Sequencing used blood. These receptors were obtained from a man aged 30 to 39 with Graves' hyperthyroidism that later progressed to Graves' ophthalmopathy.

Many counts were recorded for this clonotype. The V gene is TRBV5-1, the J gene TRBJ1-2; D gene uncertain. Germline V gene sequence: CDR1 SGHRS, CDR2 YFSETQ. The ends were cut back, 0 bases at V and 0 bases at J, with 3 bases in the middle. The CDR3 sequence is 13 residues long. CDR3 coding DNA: TGCGCCAGCAGCTTGGATCCTAACTATGGCTACACCTTC. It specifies CASSLDPNYGYTF.

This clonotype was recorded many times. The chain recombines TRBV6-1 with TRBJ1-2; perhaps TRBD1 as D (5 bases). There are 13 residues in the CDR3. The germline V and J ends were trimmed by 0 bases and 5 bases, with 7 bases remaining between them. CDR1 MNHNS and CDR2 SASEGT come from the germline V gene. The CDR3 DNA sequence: TGTGCCAGCAGTGAAGCGCCAGGGTATGGCTACACCTTC. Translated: CASSEAPGYGYTF.

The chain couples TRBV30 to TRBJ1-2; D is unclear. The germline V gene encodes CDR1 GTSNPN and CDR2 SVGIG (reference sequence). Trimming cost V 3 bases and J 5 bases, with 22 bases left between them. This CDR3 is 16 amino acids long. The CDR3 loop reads CAWRNPRPGQGYGYTF. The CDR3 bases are TGTGCCTGGAGGAACCCACGGCCTGGGCAAGGTTATGGCTACACCTTC.

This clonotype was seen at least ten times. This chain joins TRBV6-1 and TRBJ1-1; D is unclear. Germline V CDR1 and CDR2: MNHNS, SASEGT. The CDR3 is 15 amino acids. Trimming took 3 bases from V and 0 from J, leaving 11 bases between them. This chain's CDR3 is CASSDPRHLNTEAFF. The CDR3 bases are TGTGCCAGCAGTGATCCGAGACACTTGAACACTGAAGCTTTCTTT.

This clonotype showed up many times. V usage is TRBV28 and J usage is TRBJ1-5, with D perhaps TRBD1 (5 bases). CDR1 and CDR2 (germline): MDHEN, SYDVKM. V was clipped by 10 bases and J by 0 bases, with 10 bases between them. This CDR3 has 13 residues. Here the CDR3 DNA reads TGTGCCACGACAGAGAATAGCAATCAGCCCCAGCATTTT. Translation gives CATTENSNQPQHF. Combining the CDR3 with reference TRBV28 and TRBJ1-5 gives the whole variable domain DVKVTQSSRYLVKRTGEKVFLECVQDMDHENMFWYRQDPGLGLRLIYFSYDVKMKEKGDIPEGYSVSREKKERFSLILESASTNQTSMYLCATTENSNQPQHFGDGTRLSIL.

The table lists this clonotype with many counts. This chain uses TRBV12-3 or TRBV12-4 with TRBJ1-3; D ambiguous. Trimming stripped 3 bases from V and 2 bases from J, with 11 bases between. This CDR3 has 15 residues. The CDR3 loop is CASSLEGSAGNTIYF. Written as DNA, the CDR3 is TGTGCCAGCAGTTTGGAGGGATCCGCTGGAAACACCATATATTTT.

CDR3 nucleotides: TGTGCCACCAGCAGAGGCCAGGGGACGATTTATAGCAATCAGCCCCAGCATTTT. As protein: CATSRGQGTIYSNQPQHF. V and J are TRBV15 and TRBJ1-5, with a weak D call TRBD1 (6 bases). This CDR3 has 18 amino acids. V was shortened by 1 base and J by 0 bases, with 16 bases between the two germline ends. Germline V CDR1 and CDR2: LNHNV, YYDKDF (reference sequence).

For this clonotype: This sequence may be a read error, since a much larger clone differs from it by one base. The CDR3 reads CAGSQRQGYEQYF. The CDR3 DNA sequence: TGTGCCGGCAGCCAGCGACAGGGCTACGAGCAGTACTTC. The genes are TRBV3-1 and TRBJ2-7, with 7 positions matching TRBD1. Germline CDR1 reads LGHDT; CDR2 reads YNNKEL (reference sequence). CDR3 length equals 13 residues.

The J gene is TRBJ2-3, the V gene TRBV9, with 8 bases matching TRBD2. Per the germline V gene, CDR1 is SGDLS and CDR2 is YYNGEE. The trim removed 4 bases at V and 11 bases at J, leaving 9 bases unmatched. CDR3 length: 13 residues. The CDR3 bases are TGTGCCAGCAGCCCACGGACCGGGGGGGAGCAGTATTTT. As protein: CASSPRTGGEQYF.

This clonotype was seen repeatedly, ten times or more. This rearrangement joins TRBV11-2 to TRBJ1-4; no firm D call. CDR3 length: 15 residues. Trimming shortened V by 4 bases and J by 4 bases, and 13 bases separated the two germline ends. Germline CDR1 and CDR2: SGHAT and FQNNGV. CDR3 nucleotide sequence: TGTGCCAGCAGCTACGGACGCGGGCGTAATGAAAAACTGTTTTTT. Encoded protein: CASSYGRGRNEKLFF.